This T cell receptor beta chain appears in the sequencing data of a study of cytomegalovirus exposure and HLA in healthy donors. Study results and limitations: Cytomegalovirus status, reportedly, was diagnosed with high specificity and sensitivity by the classifier. Segments of the TCR beta V type were, in most cases, productive about 87% or about 30% of the time in an earlier analysis.

Points on this clone: Its cognate antigen is unknown.

Researchers ran the PCR with 60 Vbeta and 13 Jbeta primers. The protocol was immunoSEQ multiplex PCR, while the TCRdb copy is restricted to in-frame clones and leaves out a portion. The sample totals about 51,000 clones. Germline V gives CDR1 MNHEY, CDR2 SVGAGI. Trimming pared 0 bases from V and 8 bases from J, leaving 5 bases between. This CDR3 spans 12 amino acids. J is TRBJ2-1 and V is TRBV6-5; no reliable D call. Sequencing used PBMCs. The receptor's source is a female donor in good health and CMV-seronegative. CDR3 sequence (DNA): TGTGCCAGCAGTTACTCCATCCATGAGCAGTTCTTC. This sequence encodes CASSYSIHEQFF.